The following is a TCR beta chain sequence with its context. Per the germline V gene, CDR1 is MNHEY and CDR2 is SMNVEV (reference sequence). The CDR3 extends over 15 amino acids. Trimming pared 1 base from V and 7 bases from J, leaving 13 bases between. Sequencing used immunoSEQ multiplex PCR; TCRdb keeps in-frame clones, though not all of them. The data contain some 2.3 million clones, about 92% of them seen just once; the ten biggest clones take up under 0.45%. This sample stems from a study of shared clonotypes between healthy human individuals. The specimen sequenced was naive CD4+ T cells from PBMCs. Noted subset: CD45RA+ positively selected. The receptor comes from a man younger than 30 in good health. Some clones in this sample may be carry-over from other donors' samples. This sequence joins TRBV27 and TRBJ1-4; no firm D call. In DNA, the CDR3 is TGTGCCAGCAGTTTATATGCAAGCCGGGTTGAAAAACTGTTTTTT. It codes for CASSLYASRVEKLFF.